The 5 T cell receptor beta chains below come from one sample, sequenced in a study of blood T cell repertoires in COVID-19. Generated by immunoSEQ multiplex PCR, the TCRdb table keeps only in-frame clones and is missing some. The sample holds about 260,000 clones; 84% are singletons and the top ten take 3.5% to 5%. Sequencing was performed on peripheral blood. These receptors all stem from a man aged 55 to 70 with acute or convalescent COVID-19.

This chain uses TRBV5-1 with TRBJ2-7, with 9 bases matching TRBD1. The CDR3 contains 15 residues. J lost 1 base, V lost 3 bases, and 5 bases had no gene match. In germline, CDR1 is SGHRS, CDR2 YFSETQ. In DNA, the CDR3 is TGCGCCAGCAGCTCTACAGGGGGCGCTTCCTACGAGCAGTACTTC. Its protein is CASSSTGGASYEQYF.

The V call is TRBV6-5, the J call TRBJ1-1, with 7 bases that match TRBD1. CDR1 is MNHEY and CDR2 is SVGAGI in the germline V gene. V was clipped by 4 bases and J by 4 bases; unmatched bases: 12. This CDR3 comprises 16 residues. CDR3 region: CASSLMTGSYGTEAFF. CDR3 coding DNA: TGTGCCAGCAGTTTAATGACAGGGTCGTACGGCACTGAAGCTTTCTTT.

V and J are TRBV7-2 and TRBJ1-4; D possibly corresponds to TRBD1 (6 bases). Germline CDR1 SGHTA, CDR2 FQGNSA. Deletions cut 2 bases from V and 5 bases from J, with 12 bases between. The CDR3 consists of 15 residues. In DNA, the CDR3 is TGTGCCAGCAGCTTAAGTGGGACACCGAATGAAAAACTGTTTTTT. Its translation: CASSLSGTPNEKLFF.

This clone has only one observation. CDR3 sequence reads: CASSLVGTGTLEQFF. The CDR3 DNA reads TGTGCCAGTAGTTTAGTCGGGACAGGTACTTTAGAGCAGTTCTTC. The rearrangement joins TRBV19 to TRBJ2-1; TRBD1 aligns across 8 bases. CDR1 is LNHDA and CDR2 is SQIVND in the germline V gene (reference sequence). This CDR3 contains 15 residues. Losses at the gene ends were 5 bases for V and 10 bases for J; bases not matched to a gene: 13.

Comment on this clone: This sample also contains other DNA sequences that code for the same CDR3. The V and J genes are TRBV6-2 or TRBV6-3 and TRBJ2-3, with 11 bases lining up with TRBD2. This CDR3 contains 14 residues. V shed 6 bases and J 9 bases; nucleotides not matched to a gene: 8. Germline V CDR1 and CDR2: MNHEY, SVGEGT. The CDR3 DNA is TGTGCCAGCAGCGGGACTAGCGGCCTTGGGACGCAGTATTTT. The encoded protein is CASSGTSGLGTQYF.